The rows below give T cell receptor beta chains drawn from one sample of a study of beta chain features in type 1 diabetes. Method: immunoSEQ multiplex PCR; TCRdb's copy keeps in-frame clones and lacks some. Of about 360,000 clones in the sample, around 12% were seen once. The sample comprised naive CD4+ T cells from blood. Receptor source: a man aged 18 to 29 in good health. CDR3s include the opening cysteine and the closing phenylalanine or tryptophan. A D gene is named only where the DNA matches it firmly. The listing skips clone size in some rows; elsewhere it reads once, few, many or a size class.

j_call	d_call	cdr3_length	clone_size	v_call	cdr3_nt	cdr3_aa
TRBJ1-1	.	14	few	TRBV5-1	TGCGCCAGCAGCTCGGGACACCAGAACACTGAAGCTTTCTTT	CASSSGHQNTEAFF
TRBJ2-5	TRBD1	15	.	TRBV7-3	TGTGCCAGCAGCCCCGGACAGGGGCGGGGAGAGACCCAGTACTTC	CASSPGQGRGETQYF
TRBJ2-5	.	16	few	TRBV11-2	TGTGCCAGCAGCTTAATGTGGCGGGGAGTTGGTGAGACCCAGTACTTC	CASSLMWRGVGETQYF
TRBJ1-6	TRBD1	16	.	TRBV10-3	TGTGCCATCAGCCTTGCTGGACAGGCGAATAATTCACCCCTCCACTTT	CAISLAGQANNSPLHF
TRBJ2-5	.	17	.	TRBV28	TGTGCCAGCAGCCTGATAGGCGGTCGGCCCCGGGGGAAGACCCAGTACTTC	CASSLIGGRPRGKTQYF
TRBJ1-1	TRBD1	13	.	TRBV30	TGTGCCTGGAGTTTACAGGGGGACACTGAAGCTTTCTTT	CAWSLQGDTEAFF
TRBJ2-3	.	17	few	TRBV25-1	TGTGCCAGCAGTGAAGGCCCAATAGCGAGACGCACAGATACGCAGTATTTT	CASSEGPIARRTDTQYF
TRBJ2-2	.	16	.	TRBV5-1	TGCGCCAGCAGCTTGGATGTGGGGGCTCAGACCGGGGAGCTGTTTTTT	CASSLDVGAQTGELFF
TRBJ2-3	TRBD2	16	.	TRBV28	TGTGCCAGCAGTTCCCCCTCGGCGGGAGAGGCAGATACGCAGTATTTT	CASSSPSAGEADTQYF
TRBJ1-2	.	12	few	TRBV5-6	TGTGCCAGCCACCCCAGGGTTGGTGGCTACACCTTC	CASHPRVGGYTF
TRBJ2-7	TRBD2	15	.	TRBV9	TGTGCCAGCAGCGTGGCCGGGACTAGCGGTTACGAGCAGTACTTC	CASSVAGTSGYEQYF
TRBJ2-1	.	14	few	TRBV14	TGTGCCAGCACCATTACGGGAGCTAGTAGAAAGCAGTTCTTC	CASTITGASRKQFF
TRBJ2-7	TRBD2	16	.	TRBV5-1	TGCGCCAGCAGCTTGGGAGGCCCCGCGGGGGTTCACGAGCAGTACTTC	CASSLGGPAGVHEQYF
TRBJ2-3	.	14	.	TRBV7-2	TGTGCCAGCAGCTTAGGACAGGCCACAGATACGCAGTATTTT	CASSLGQATDTQYF
TRBJ2-7	.	19	few	TRBV9	TGTGCCAGCAGCGGGATCTCGGACAGGGAGGGAGGTGGGGAGTACGAGCAGTACTTC	CASSGISDREGGGEYEQYF
TRBJ2-3	TRBD2	15	few	TRBV7-3	TGTGCCAGCAGCCTTGTAGCGGGGCCCACAGATACGCAGTATTTT	CASSLVAGPTDTQYF
TRBJ2-5	.	14	few	TRBV7-2	TGTGCCAGCAGCCCGAGACGCACAGTGGAGACCCAGTACTTC	CASSPRRTVETQYF
TRBJ2-3	.	11	few	TRBV18	TGTGCCAGCTCACTAACAGATACGCAGTATTTT	CASSLTDTQYF
TRBJ2-3	.	14	.	TRBV30	TGTGCCTGGAGTGGACCCCCGGGACTCGATACGCAGTATTTT	CAWSGPPGLDTQYF
TRBJ2-1	.	12	.	TRBV9	TGTGCCAGCAGCGTAGTCGGGGAAGAGCAGTTCTTC	CASSVVGEEQFF
TRBJ2-3	.	14	.	TRBV18	TGTGCCAGCTCACCACTAGGCATGGAGGATACGCAGTATTTT	CASSPLGMEDTQYF
TRBJ2-3	TRBD2	14	.	TRBV4-2	TGTGCCAGCGCGACTAGCGGGGGCCGGCATACGCAGTATTTT	CASATSGGRHTQYF
TRBJ2-3	TRBD2	16	.	TRBV18	TGTGCCAGCTCACTTGGACTAGCGGGGAGCACAGATACGCAGTATTTT	CASSLGLAGSTDTQYF
TRBJ1-2	TRBD1	15	few	TRBV5-4	TGTGCCAGCAGCTCAAAACGGGACAGGGATTATGGCTACACCTTC	CASSSKRDRDYGYTF
TRBJ2-5	TRBD1	14	.	TRBV6-5	TGTGCCAGCAGTTACCTGACAGGGCGAGAGACCCAGTACTTC	CASSYLTGRETQYF
TRBJ1-1	.	13	.	TRBV7-2	TGTGCCAGCAGCTTGCGGGATGGGACTGAAGCTTTCTTT	CASSLRDGTEAFF
TRBJ2-1	TRBD2	15	.	TRBV18	TGTGCCAGCTCACCATCGACTAGCGGGGCACAAGAGCAGTTCTTC	CASSPSTSGAQEQFF
TRBJ2-2	TRBD2	18	.	TRBV4-3	TGCGCCAGCAGCCGGACCCCGGTGGTAGCGGGAGCCACCGGGGAGCTGTTTTTT	CASSRTPVVAGATGELFF
TRBJ2-7	TRBD1	17	few	TRBV28	TGTGCCAGCAGTCTACAGGGGGCGGGTTGGGGGTCCTACGAGCAGTACTTC	CASSLQGAGWGSYEQYF
TRBJ1-3	.	15	.	TRBV7-9	TGTGCCAGCAGCTTAGGGGAGGGGTCCCCGAACACCATATATTTT	CASSLGEGSPNTIYF
TRBJ2-1	TRBD1	15	few	TRBV28	TGTGCCAGCAGTTCAAACAGGGGGTACATCGATGAGCAGTTCTTC	CASSSNRGYIDEQFF
TRBJ2-7	.	14	few	TRBV27	TGTGCCAGCAGTTTAAAAGCTACGGGTTACGAGCAGTACTTC	CASSLKATGYEQYF
TRBJ2-3	TRBD2	15	few	TRBV10-3	TGTGCCACCCGGGCTCTAGCGGGGGAAACAGATACGCAGTATTTT	CATRALAGETDTQYF
TRBJ2-3	TRBD2	15	few	TRBV7-6	TGTGCCAGCAGCTTAGCGGGGGGGGGATTGGATACGCAGTATTTT	CASSLAGGGLDTQYF
TRBJ2-3	TRBD2	16	.	TRBV5-1	TGCGCCAGCAGCTTGGCTCGGGGGAGGGGCACAGATACGCAGTATTTT	CASSLARGRGTDTQYF
TRBJ1-2	.	13	few	TRBV28	TGTGCCAGCAGTCCACAGGGCCTCTATGGCTACACCTTC	CASSPQGLYGYTF
TRBJ1-1	TRBD1	17	.	TRBV18	TGTGCCAGCTCACCTCCACAGGGGGCGAATATGAACACTGAAGCTTTCTTT	CASSPPQGANMNTEAFF
TRBJ2-3	.	15	few	TRBV9	TGTGCCAGCAGCGTCACCGGTATTAGCACAGATACGCAGTATTTT	CASSVTGISTDTQYF
TRBJ2-5	.	14	.	TRBV18	TGTGCCAGCCGGCCCGGCGGATCTAAAGAGACCCAGTACTTC	CASRPGGSKETQYF
TRBJ1-1	.	13	.	TRBV15	TGTGCCACCAGCAGCCGACAGAACACTGAAGCTTTCTTT	CATSSRQNTEAFF
TRBJ1-5	.	18	.	TRBV4-1	TGCGCCAGCAGCCATATAGGGACCGGGACGGACTACAATCAGCCCCAGCATTTT	CASSHIGTGTDYNQPQHF
TRBJ2-1	TRBD2	16	.	TRBV7-9	TGTGCCAGCAGCAGAACCGGGACTAGCGGGAGAAGTGAGCAGTTCTTC	CASSRTGTSGRSEQFF
TRBJ1-5	TRBD1	16	.	TRBV28	TGTGCCAGCAGTTTTGGGAAAGGGGGCTTACGCCAGCCCCAGCATTTT	CASSFGKGGLRQPQHF